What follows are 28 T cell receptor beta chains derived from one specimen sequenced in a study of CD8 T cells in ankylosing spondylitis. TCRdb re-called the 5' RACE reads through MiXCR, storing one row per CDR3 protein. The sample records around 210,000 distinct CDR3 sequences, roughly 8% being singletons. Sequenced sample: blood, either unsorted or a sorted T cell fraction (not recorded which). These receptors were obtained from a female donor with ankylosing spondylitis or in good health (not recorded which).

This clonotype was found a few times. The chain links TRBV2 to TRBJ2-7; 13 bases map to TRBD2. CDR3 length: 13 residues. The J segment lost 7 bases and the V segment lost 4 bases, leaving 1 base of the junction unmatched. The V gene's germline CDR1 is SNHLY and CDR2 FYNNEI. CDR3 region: CASSGTSGSEQYF. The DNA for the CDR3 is TGTGCCAGCAGTGGGACTAGCGGGAGTGAGCAGTACTTC.

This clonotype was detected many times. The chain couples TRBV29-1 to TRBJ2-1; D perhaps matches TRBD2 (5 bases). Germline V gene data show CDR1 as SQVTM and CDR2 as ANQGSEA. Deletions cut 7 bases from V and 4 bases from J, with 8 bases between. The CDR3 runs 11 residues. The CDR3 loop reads CSGEQYNEQFF. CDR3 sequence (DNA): TGCAGCGGGGAGCAGTACAATGAGCAGTTCTTC.

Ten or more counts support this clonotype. The CDR3 bases are TGTGCCAGCAACGAGCCGGCGACTGAAGCTTTCTTT. Encoded protein: CASNEPATEAFF. The gene calls are TRBV2 and TRBJ1-1; unclear D gene. This CDR3 has 12 amino acids. Germline V gene sequence: CDR1 SNHLY, CDR2 FYNNEI. V lost 7 bases to trimming and J lost 5 bases, with 11 bases between them.

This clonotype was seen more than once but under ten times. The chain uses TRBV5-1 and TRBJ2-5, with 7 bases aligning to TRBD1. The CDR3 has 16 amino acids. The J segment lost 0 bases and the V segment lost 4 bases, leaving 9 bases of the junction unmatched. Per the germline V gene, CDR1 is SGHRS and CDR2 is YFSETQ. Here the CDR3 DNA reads TGCGCCAGCAGCAAGGGACAGACGATTTACCAAGAGACCCAGTACTTC. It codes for CASSKGQTIYQETQYF.

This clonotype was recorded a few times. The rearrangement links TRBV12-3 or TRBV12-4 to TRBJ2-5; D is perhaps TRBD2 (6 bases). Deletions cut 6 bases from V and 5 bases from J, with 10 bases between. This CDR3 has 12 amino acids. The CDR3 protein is CASSRESETQYF. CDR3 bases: TGTGCCAGCAGCCGGGAGTCGGAGACCCAGTACTTC.

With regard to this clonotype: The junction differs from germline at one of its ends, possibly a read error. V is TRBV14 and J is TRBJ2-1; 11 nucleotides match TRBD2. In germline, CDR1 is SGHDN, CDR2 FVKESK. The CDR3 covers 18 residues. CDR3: CASSQPGTSGLSYNEQLF. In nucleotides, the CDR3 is TGTGCCAGCAGCCAACCCGGGACTAGCGGATTATCCTACAATGAGCAGCTCTTC.

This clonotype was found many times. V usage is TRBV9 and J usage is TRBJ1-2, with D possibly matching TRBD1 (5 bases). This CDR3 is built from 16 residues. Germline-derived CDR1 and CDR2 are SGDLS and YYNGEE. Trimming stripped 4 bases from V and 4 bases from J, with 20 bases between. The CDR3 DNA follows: TGTGCCAGCAGCTTTTCCCCCGGGACCCCGGGCTATGGCTACACCTTC. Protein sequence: CASSFSPGTPGYGYTF.

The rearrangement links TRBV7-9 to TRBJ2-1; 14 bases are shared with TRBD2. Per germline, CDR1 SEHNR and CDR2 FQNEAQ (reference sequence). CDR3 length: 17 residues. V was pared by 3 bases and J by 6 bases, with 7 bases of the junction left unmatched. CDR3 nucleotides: TGTGCCAGCAGCTTGGTGAGCGGGACTAGCGGGAGCAATGAGCAGTTCTTC. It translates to CASSLVSGTSGSNEQFF.

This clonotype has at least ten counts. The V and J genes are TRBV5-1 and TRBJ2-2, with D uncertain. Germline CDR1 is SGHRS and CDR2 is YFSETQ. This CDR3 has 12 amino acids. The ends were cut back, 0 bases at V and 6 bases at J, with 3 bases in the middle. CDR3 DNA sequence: TGCGCCAGCAGCTTGGAGGCCGGGGAGCTGTTTTTT. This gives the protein CASSLEAGELFF. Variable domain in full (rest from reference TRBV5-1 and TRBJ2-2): KAGVTQTPRYLIKTRGQQVTLSCSPISGHRSVSWYQQTPGQGLQFLFEYFSETQRNKGNFPGRFSGRQFSNSRSEMNVSTLELGDSALYLCASSLEAGELFFGEGSRLTVL.

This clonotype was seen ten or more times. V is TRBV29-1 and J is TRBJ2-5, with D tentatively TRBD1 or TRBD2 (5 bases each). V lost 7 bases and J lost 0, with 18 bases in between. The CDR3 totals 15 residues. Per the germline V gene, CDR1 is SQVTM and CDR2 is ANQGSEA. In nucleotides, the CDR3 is TGCAGCGGATTCCTGCCTGGGGGTAACCAAGAGACCCAGTACTTC. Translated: CSGFLPGGNQETQYF.

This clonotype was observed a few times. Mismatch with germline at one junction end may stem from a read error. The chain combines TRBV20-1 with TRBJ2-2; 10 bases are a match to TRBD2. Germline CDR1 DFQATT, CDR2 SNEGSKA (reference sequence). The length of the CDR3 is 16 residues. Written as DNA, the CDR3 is TGCTGTGCTAGAGCAAAGCGGGAGGGCCTCGGCGGGGAGCTGTTTTTT. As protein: CCARAKREGLGGELFF.

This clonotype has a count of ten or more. The CDR3 loop is CASSPRSGSHYEQYF. The CDR3 region has the DNA TGTGCCAGCAGCCCCCGTAGCGGGAGCCACTACGAGCAGTACTTC. This chain links TRBV7-2 with TRBJ2-7, with 9 bases identical to TRBD2. Germline loops: CDR1 SGHTA, CDR2 FQGNSA. V was clipped by 5 bases and J by 3 bases; unmatched bases: 8. The CDR3 spans 15 residues. The full variable domain, in which reference TRBV7-2 and TRBJ2-7 provide the parts outside the CDR3, is GAGVSQSPSNKVTEKGKDVELRCDPISGHTALYWYRQSLGQGLEFLIYFQGNSAPDKSGLPSDRFSAERTGGSVSTLTIQRTQQEDSAVYLCASSPRSGSHYEQYFGPGTRLTVT.

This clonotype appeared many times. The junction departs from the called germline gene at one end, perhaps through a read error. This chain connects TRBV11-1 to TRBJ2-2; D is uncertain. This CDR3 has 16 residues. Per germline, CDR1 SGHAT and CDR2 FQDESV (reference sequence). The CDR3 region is CASSLWLPKNPGELFF. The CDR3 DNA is TGTGCCAGCAGCTTATGGCTACCTAAGAACCCCGGGGAGCTGTTTTTT.

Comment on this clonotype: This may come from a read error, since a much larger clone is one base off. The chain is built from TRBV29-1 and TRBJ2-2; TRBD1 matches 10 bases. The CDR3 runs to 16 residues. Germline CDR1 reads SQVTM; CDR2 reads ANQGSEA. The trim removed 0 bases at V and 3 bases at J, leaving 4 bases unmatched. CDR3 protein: CSVEELGTGDTGELFF. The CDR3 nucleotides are TGCAGCGTTGAAGAGCTCGGGACAGGGGACACCGGGGAGCTGTTTTTT.

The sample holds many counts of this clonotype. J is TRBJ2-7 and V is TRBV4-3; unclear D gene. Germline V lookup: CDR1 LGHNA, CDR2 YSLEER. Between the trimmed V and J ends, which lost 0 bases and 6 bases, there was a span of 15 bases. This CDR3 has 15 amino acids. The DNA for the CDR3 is TGCGCCAGCAGCCAAGAGCTCGAAGCCTCCCTCGAGCAGTACTTC. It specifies CASSQELEASLEQYF.

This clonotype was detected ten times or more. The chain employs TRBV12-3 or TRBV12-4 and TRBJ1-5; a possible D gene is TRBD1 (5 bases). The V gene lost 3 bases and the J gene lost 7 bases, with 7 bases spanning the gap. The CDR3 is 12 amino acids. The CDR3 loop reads CASSFGTQPQHF. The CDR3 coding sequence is TGTGCCAGCAGTTTTGGGACCCAGCCCCAGCATTTT.

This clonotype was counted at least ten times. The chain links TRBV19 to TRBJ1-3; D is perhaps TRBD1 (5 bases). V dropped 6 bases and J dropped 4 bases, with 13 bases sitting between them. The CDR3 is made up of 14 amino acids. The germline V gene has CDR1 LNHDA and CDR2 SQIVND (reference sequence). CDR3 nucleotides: TGTGCCAGTAGCCAGGGCCGGGAAGGAAACACCATATATTTT. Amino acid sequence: CASSQGREGNTIYF.

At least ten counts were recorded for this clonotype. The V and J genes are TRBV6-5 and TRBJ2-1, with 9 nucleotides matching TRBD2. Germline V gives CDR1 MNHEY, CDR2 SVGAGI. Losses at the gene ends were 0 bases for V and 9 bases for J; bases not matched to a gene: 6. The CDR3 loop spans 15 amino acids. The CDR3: CASSYSAGGRGEQFF. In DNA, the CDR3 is TGTGCCAGCAGTTACTCGGCGGGAGGGAGGGGTGAGCAGTTCTTC.

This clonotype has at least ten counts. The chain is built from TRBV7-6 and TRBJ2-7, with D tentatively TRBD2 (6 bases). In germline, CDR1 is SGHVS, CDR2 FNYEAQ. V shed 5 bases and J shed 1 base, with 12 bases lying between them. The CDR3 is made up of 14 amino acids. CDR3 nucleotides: TGTGCCAGCAGCCGGGGGTATCTATCCTACGAGCAGTACTTC. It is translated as CASSRGYLSYEQYF.

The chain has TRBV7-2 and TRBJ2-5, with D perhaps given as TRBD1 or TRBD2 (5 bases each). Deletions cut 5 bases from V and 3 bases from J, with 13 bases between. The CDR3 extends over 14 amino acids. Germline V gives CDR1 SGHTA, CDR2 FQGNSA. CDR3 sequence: CASSPQVGEETQYF. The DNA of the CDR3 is TGTGCCAGCAGCCCGCAAGTGGGGGAAGAGACCCAGTACTTC.

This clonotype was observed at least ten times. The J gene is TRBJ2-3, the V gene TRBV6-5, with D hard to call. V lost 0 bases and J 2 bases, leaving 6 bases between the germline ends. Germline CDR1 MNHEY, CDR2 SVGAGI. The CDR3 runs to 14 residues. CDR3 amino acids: CASSYSQATDTQYF. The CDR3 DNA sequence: TGTGCCAGCAGTTACTCGCAGGCCACAGATACGCAGTATTTT.

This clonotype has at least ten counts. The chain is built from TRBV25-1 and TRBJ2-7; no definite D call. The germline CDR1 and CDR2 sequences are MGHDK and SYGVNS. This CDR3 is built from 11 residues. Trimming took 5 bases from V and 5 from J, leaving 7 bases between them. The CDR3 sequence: CASSTLNEQYF. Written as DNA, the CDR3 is TGTGCCAGCAGTACCCTGAACGAGCAGTACTTC.

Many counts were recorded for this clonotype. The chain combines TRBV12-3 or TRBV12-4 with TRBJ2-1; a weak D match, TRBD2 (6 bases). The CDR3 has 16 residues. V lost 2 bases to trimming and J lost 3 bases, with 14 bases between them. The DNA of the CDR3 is TGTGCCAGCAGTTTAAGGGCGGGAACAAGCTACAATGAGCAGTTCTTC. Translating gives CASSLRAGTSYNEQFF.

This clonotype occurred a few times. The CDR3 sequence: CASFDESSASYEQYF. The DNA for the CDR3 is TGTGCCAGCTTCGACGAGTCTAGCGCCTCCTACGAGCAGTACTTC. The chain is built from TRBV7-9 and TRBJ2-7; a possible D gene is TRBD2 (6 bases). The CDR3 contains 15 residues. Germline values: CDR1 SEHNR, CDR2 FQNEAQ (reference sequence). Trimming pared 8 bases from V and 0 bases from J, leaving 17 bases between.

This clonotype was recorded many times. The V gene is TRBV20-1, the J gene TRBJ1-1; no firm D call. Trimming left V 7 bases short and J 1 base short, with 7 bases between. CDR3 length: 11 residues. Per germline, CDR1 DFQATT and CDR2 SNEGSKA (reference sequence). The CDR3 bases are TGCAGTGGAGGATGGAACACTGAAGCTTTCTTT. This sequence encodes CSGGWNTEAFF.

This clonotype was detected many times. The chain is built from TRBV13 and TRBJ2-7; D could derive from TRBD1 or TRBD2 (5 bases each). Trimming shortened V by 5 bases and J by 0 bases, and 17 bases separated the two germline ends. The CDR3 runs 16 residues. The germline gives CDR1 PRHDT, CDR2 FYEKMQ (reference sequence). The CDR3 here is CASSTLGGDHSYEQYF. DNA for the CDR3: TGTGCCAGCAGCACCCTGGGTGGGGACCACTCCTACGAGCAGTACTTC. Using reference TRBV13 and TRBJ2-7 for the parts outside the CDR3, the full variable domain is AAGVIQSPRHLIKEKRETATLKCYPIPRHDTVYWYQQGPGQDPQFLISFYEKMQSDKGSIPDRFSAQQFSDYHSELNMSSLELGDSALYFCASSTLGGDHSYEQYFGPGTRLTVT.

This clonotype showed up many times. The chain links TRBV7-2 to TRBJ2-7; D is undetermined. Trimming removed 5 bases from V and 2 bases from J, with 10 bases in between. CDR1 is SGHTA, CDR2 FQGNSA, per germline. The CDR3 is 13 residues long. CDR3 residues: CASSPNAAYEQYF. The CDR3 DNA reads TGTGCCAGCAGCCCGAATGCGGCCTACGAGCAGTACTTC.

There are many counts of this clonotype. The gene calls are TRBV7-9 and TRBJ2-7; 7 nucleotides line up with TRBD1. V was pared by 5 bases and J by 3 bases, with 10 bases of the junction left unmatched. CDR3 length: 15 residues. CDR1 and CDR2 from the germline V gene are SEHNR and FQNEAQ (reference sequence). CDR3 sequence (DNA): TGTGCCAGCAGCCTACAGGACAGGCCGTACTACGAGCAGTACTTC. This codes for CASSLQDRPYYEQYF.